The clone carrying this T cell receptor (beta chain) was found once. This record belongs to a study of T cell responses to AZD1222 COVID-19 vaccine. This CDR3 is built from 20 residues. V lost 3 bases, J lost 3 bases, and 28 bases lay in between. CDR1 is LGHNA, CDR2 YSLEER, per germline. Data came from immunoSEQ multiplex PCR; TCRdb stores just in-frame clones and leaves some out. The sample records roughly 170,000 clones, 88% being singletons. This sample comprised peripheral blood, obtained on day 0 of AZD1222 vaccination. The chain combines TRBV4-3 with TRBJ2-3, with D possibly TRBD2 on 5 matching bases. The source is an adult in good health. This CDR3 reads CASSQSVWTDLYYLTDTQYF. In DNA, the CDR3 is TGCGCCAGCAGCCAGTCCGTCTGGACGGACTTATACTATTTGACAGATACGCAGTATTTT.